This T cell receptor (beta chain) was observed in a study of CD8 T cells in Susac syndrome. It was with random hexamers that 0.5 to 1 ug RNA was reverse transcribed. An immunoSEQ multiplex PCR generated amplified TCR beta CDR3 products spanning 54 Vbeta and 13 Jbeta. One entry per CDR3 protein, called by TCRdb with MiXCR from the immunoSEQ multiplex PCR reads. Here the sample spans some 300,000 distinct CDR3 sequences, around 89% being singletons. General study results and limits: The relatively small number of individuals in the TCR sequencing and HLA analysis was acknowledged by the study.

The CDR3 runs 17 residues. With 4 bases clipped from V and 0 bases from J, the junction kept 3 bases outside the gene matches. Per the germline V gene, CDR1 is MNHEY and CDR2 is SVGAGI. As regards this clonotype: Antigen unknown.

Control patients had untreated stable or active relapsing-remitting multiple sclerosis by revised McDonald criteria. The source is a human donor with multiple sclerosis. The material sequenced was CD8+ T cells from PBMCs. This rearrangement joins TRBV6-5 to TRBJ2-5, with TRBD2 matching over 15 bases. In DNA, the CDR3 is TGTGCCAGCAGTTCCGGGACTAGCGGGGGGTACCAAGAGACCCAGTACTTC. Translated, it gives CASSSGTSGGYQETQYF.